These 14 T cell receptor beta chains share one sample of origin, sequenced in a study of long-term antiretroviral therapy in people with HIV (dated by TCRdb to between 2021 and 2022). The immunoSEQ hsTCRB v3.0 assay was used at survey level resolution to sequence the TRB variable region. What TCRdb holds here is the immuneACCESS table cut down to in-frame rearrangements. Part of the clones is not present; checked against another copy, under half of the missing clones reflect an unresolved V gene, and the others are unexplained. The sample table contains about 18,000 clones; only one count was recorded for 90% to 95% of them. Clones ranked in the top ten supply approximately 9.5% of the sample. The sample here was unsorted PBMCs, taken 3 years after starting antiretroviral therapy. The receptor set was obtained from a man aged 45-60 years with HIV.

The chain uses TRBV6-6 and TRBJ2-4; D is possibly TRBD2 (6 bases). The V and J ends lost 1 base and 0 bases respectively, with 10 bases between them. The CDR3 is made up of 16 amino acids. In germline, CDR1 is MNHNY, CDR2 SVGAGI (reference sequence). The CDR3, as DNA: TGTGCCAGCAGTTACTTCGGGGGTCTAGCCAAAAACATTCAGTACTTC. This sequence encodes CASSYFGGLAKNIQYF.

V usage is TRBV2 and J usage is TRBJ1-6; 12 bases are a match to TRBD1. The CDR3 has 15 residues. Germline CDR1 SNHLY, CDR2 FYNNEI. Losses at the gene ends were 6 bases for V and 10 bases for J; bases not matched to a gene: 7. DNA of the CDR3: TGTGCCAGCAGCCCACGGGACAGGGGGCAGTCACCCCTCCACTTT. Translating gives CASSPRDRGQSPLHF.

The chain joins TRBV19 to TRBJ2-1; 11 bases agree with TRBD1. Looked up from germline, CDR1 is LNHDA and CDR2 is SQIVND (reference sequence). Trimming cost V 9 bases and J 4 bases; bases outside gene matches: 2. This CDR3 is built from 13 residues. The CDR3, as DNA: TGTGCCAGCGGGACAGGGGGATACAATGAGCAGTTCTTC. Its protein is CASGTGGYNEQFF.

V and J are TRBV30 and TRBJ1-1; the D is unclear. The ends were cut back, 5 bases at V and 3 bases at J, with 7 bases in the middle. Germline CDR1 reads GTSNPN; CDR2 reads SVGIG (reference sequence). This CDR3 contains 11 residues. The CDR3 DNA is TGTGCCTGGGGCGGGGACACTGAAGCTTTCTTT. It translates to CAWGGDTEAFF.

The J gene is TRBJ1-4, the V gene TRBV2, with D perhaps matching TRBD1 (6 bases). The CDR3 loop spans 12 amino acids. V lost 10 bases and J lost 7, with 13 bases in between. Germline loops: CDR1 SNHLY, CDR2 FYNNEI. CDR3 DNA: TGTGCCACGGGGGGGGCCCCTGAAAAACTGTTTTTT. This encodes CATGGAPEKLFF.

This chain joins TRBV5-1 and TRBJ2-7; 10 nucleotides line up with TRBD1. Germline trimming cut 1 base from V and 1 base from J; bases unmatched to any gene: 2. This CDR3 has 15 amino acids. CDR1 and CDR2 (germline): SGHRS, YFSETQ. CDR3 in amino acids: CASSLRTGGSYEQYF. The CDR3 region has the DNA TGCGCCAGCAGCTTGAGGACAGGGGGGTCCTACGAGCAGTACTTC.

The chain couples TRBV7-2 to TRBJ2-3, with TRBD1 matching over 7 bases. The CDR3 runs to 14 residues. Germline assignment: CDR1 SGHTA and CDR2 FQGNSA. The J segment lost 4 bases and the V segment lost 4 bases, leaving 5 bases of the junction unmatched. As DNA, the CDR3 is TGTGCCAGCAGCTCCGCAGGGGGTTCAGATACGCAGTATTTT. As protein: CASSSAGGSDTQYF.

The chain employs TRBV5-4 and TRBJ1-6, with unresolved D. Germline loops: CDR1 SGHNT, CDR2 YYREEE (reference sequence). The CDR3 spans 12 residues. Trimming stripped 1 base from V and 8 bases from J, with 4 bases between. CDR3 sequence (DNA): TGTGCCAGCAGCTTGCCCGATTCACCCCTCCACTTT. It specifies CASSLPDSPLHF.

This chain connects TRBV13 to TRBJ2-1, with 7 nucleotides matching TRBD1. The CDR3 is made up of 13 amino acids. The ends lost 5 bases at V and 7 bases at J; junction bases unmatched: 5. Germline CDR1 and CDR2: PRHDT and FYEKMQ (reference sequence). The CDR3 DNA reads TGTGCCAGCAGCCTCAGGGGGACGAATGAGCAGTTCTTC. Its protein product is CASSLRGTNEQFF. Looking up the rest from reference TRBV13 and TRBJ2-1 gives the full variable domain: AAGVIQSPRHLIKEKRETATLKCYPIPRHDTVYWYQQGPGQDPQFLISFYEKMQSDKGSIPDRFSAQQFSDYHSELNMSSLELGDSALYFCASSLRGTNEQFFGPGTRLTVL.

V usage is TRBV10-2 and J usage is TRBJ1-2; TRBD1 matches at 11 bases. Germline trimming cut 6 bases from V and 2 bases from J; bases unmatched to any gene: 5. Germline V gene sequence: CDR1 WSHSY, CDR2 SAAADI. The length of the CDR3 is 15 residues. The CDR3, as DNA: TGCGCCAGCAGGGGACAGGGGGATATAAACTATGGCTACACCTTC. Translated, it gives CASRGQGDINYGYTF.

This clone was found a few times. The chain joins TRBV5-1 to TRBJ2-7; 8 positions agree with TRBD1. This CDR3 is built from 15 residues. V dropped 2 bases and J dropped 7; count of bases not matched to a gene: 11. Germline-derived CDR1 and CDR2 are SGHRS and YFSETQ. Written as DNA, the CDR3 is TGCGCCAGCAGCTTCCCTACCCAGGGGGCGGATGAGCAGTACTTC. Protein product: CASSFPTQGADEQYF.

This rearrangement joins TRBV4-3 to TRBJ1-1; 7 nucleotides align to TRBD1. The CDR3 contains 14 residues. The germline V gene has CDR1 LGHNA and CDR2 YSLEER. With V trimmed by 4 bases and J by 4 bases, 6 bases remained unmatched. The CDR3 DNA reads as TGCGCCAGCAGCCGGGACCAGGGGGTCACTGAAGCTTTCTTT. Protein sequence: CASSRDQGVTEAFF.

This clone was detected once. The chain joins TRBV7-3 to TRBJ2-1; D is undetermined. Germline CDR1 is SGHTA and CDR2 is FQGTGA. Trimming pared 5 bases from V and 0 bases from J, leaving 17 bases between. CDR3 length equals 17 residues. In DNA form, the CDR3 reads TGTGCCAGCAGCCCAATACGAGAGGCGAGCTCCTACAATGAGCAGTTCTTC. Amino acid sequence: CASSPIREASSYNEQFF.

The chain uses TRBV5-1 and TRBJ2-7; 9 positions agree with TRBD1. V lost 4 bases to trimming and J lost 2 bases; unmatched junction nucleotides: 4. Germline CDR1 is SGHRS and CDR2 is YFSETQ. This CDR3 has 14 residues. CDR3 DNA: TGCGCCAGCAGCCCGGGGGACAGGGCCTACGAGCAGTACTTC. This translates into CASSPGDRAYEQYF.